A single sample gave rise to the 16 T cell receptor beta chains below, sequenced in a study of CD8 T cells in Susac syndrome. RNA totalling roughly 0.45 to 1 ug underwent reverse transcription with random hexamers. TCRdb processed the immunoSEQ multiplex PCR reads anew with MiXCR; each CDR3 protein has one entry. Of under 200,000 distinct CDR3 sequences listed, about 94% are singletons. Sequencing was done on a sample of CD4+ T cells from PBMCs. These receptors all come from a human donor in good health.

The chain employs TRBV29-1 and TRBJ2-5, with 7 bases that match TRBD2. This CDR3 spans 13 amino acids. CDR1 and CDR2 from the germline V gene are SQVTM and ANQGSEA. J lost 5 bases, V lost 4 bases, and 7 bases had no gene match. CDR3 sequence (DNA): TGCAGCGTTGTGACTAGCCTACTGGAGACCCAGTACTTC. This sequence encodes CSVVTSLLETQYF. The whole variable domain, filled in from reference TRBV29-1 and TRBJ2-5, reads SAVISQKPSRDICQRGTSLTIQCQVDSQVTMMFWYRQQPGQSLTLIATANQGSEATYESGFVIDKFPISRPNLTFSTLTVSNMSPEDSSIYLCSVVTSLLETQYFGPGTRLLVL.

The rearrangement joins TRBV7-9 to TRBJ2-7; 10 nucleotides agree with TRBD2. Germline CDR1 and CDR2: SEHNR and FQNEAQ (reference sequence). Unmatched junction bases numbered 16, after V lost 5 bases and J lost 6 bases. The CDR3 sequence is 17 residues long. CDR3 protein: CASSKGTSVLEPLEQYF. CDR3 sequence (DNA): TGTGCCAGCAGCAAAGGGACTAGCGTGTTAGAGCCTCTCGAGCAGTACTTC.

The chain recombines TRBV5-4 with TRBJ2-5, with a weak D call TRBD1 (6 bases). CDR3 length: 15 amino acids. Trimming took off 4 bases at V and 6 bases at J, with 19 bases between the two ends. Per the germline V gene, CDR1 is SGHNT and CDR2 is YYREEE (reference sequence). The CDR3 sequence is CASSSAGVGMKTQYF. As DNA, the CDR3 is TGTGCCAGCAGCAGCGCAGGGGTCGGAATGAAGACCCAGTACTTC.

CDR3 residues: CASARDSFFPLHF. The CDR3 coding sequence is TGTGCCAGCGCCCGGGACAGCTTTTTCCCCCTCCACTTT. The V and J genes are TRBV27 and TRBJ1-6; 7 bases match TRBD1. Losses at the gene ends were 8 bases for V and 13 bases for J; bases not matched to a gene: 11. Germline V lookup: CDR1 MNHEY, CDR2 SMNVEV (reference sequence). The CDR3 runs 13 residues.

CDR3 amino acids: CSARETGGRETQYF. CDR3 nucleotide sequence: TGCAGTGCTAGAGAGACAGGGGGCAGGGAGACCCAGTACTTC. V is TRBV20-1 and J is TRBJ2-5; 10 nucleotides agree with TRBD1. There are 14 residues in the CDR3. Trimming cost V 0 bases and J 5 bases; bases outside gene matches: 3. Germline lookup yields CDR1 DFQATT and CDR2 SNEGSKA (reference sequence).

V is TRBV27 and J is TRBJ2-7; perhaps TRBD1 as D (6 bases). The germline V gene encodes CDR1 MNHEY and CDR2 SMNVEV (reference sequence). V was clipped by 5 bases and J by 1 base, with 15 bases between them. The CDR3 loop spans 15 amino acids. DNA for the CDR3: TGTGCCAGCAGTCCGAGGGGGACAATATCCTACGAGCAGTACTTC. Its protein product is CASSPRGTISYEQYF.

V gene TRBV3-1 combines with J gene TRBJ1-3; no reliable D call. Deletions cut 10 bases from V and 0 bases from J, with 10 bases between. Per the germline V gene, CDR1 is LGHDT and CDR2 is YNNKEL (reference sequence). This CDR3 is 13 amino acids long. CDR3 DNA: TGTGCCACTCGTCCACACTCTGGAAACACCATATATTTT. Its translation: CATRPHSGNTIYF.

The rearrangement uses TRBV12-3 or TRBV12-4 and TRBJ1-2; D remains ambiguous. Between the trimmed V and J ends, which lost 7 bases and 13 bases, there was a span of 16 bases. The CDR3 totals 11 residues. CDR3 in amino acids: CASNPGPARTF. The CDR3 DNA is TGTGCCAGCAACCCCGGACCGGCGCGCACCTTC.

The chain links TRBV6-2 or TRBV6-3 to TRBJ2-7; D possibly corresponds to TRBD1 (5 bases). The V end lost 2 bases, the J end lost 5 bases, and 13 bases lay between the germline ends. In germline, CDR1 is MNHEY, CDR2 SVGEGT. The CDR3 is 14 amino acids. The CDR3 region has the DNA TGTGCCAGCAGTTACGGATGGGCAGGGAACGAGCAGTACTTC. It specifies CASSYGWAGNEQYF.

V and J are TRBV6-2 or TRBV6-3 and TRBJ1-6; D uncertain. V lost 6 bases, J lost 13 bases, and 7 bases lay in between. The germline V gene encodes CDR1 MNHEY and CDR2 SVGEGT. The CDR3 length is 10 residues. Written as DNA, the CDR3 is TGTGCCAGCAGCCCGGCTCCCCTCCACTTT. Translating gives CASSPAPLHF.

V usage is TRBV6-5 and J usage is TRBJ2-1; 10 nucleotides align to TRBD2. V gave up 2 bases and J gave up 5 bases; unmatched junction bases: 9. Germline V gene lookup returns CDR1 MNHEY and CDR2 SVGAGI. CDR3 length: 17 residues. In DNA, the CDR3 is TGTGCCAGCAGTTACCCCTCACTAGCGGGGAAAAACAATGAGCAGTTCTTC. The encoded protein is CASSYPSLAGKNNEQFF.

The chain links TRBV28 to TRBJ2-5, with D unclear. The CDR3 has 14 residues. Germline assignment: CDR1 MDHEN and CDR2 SYDVKM. V was clipped by 6 bases and J by 5 bases, with 16 bases between them. CDR3 residues: CASSPSQWKETQYF. For the CDR3, the DNA is TGTGCCAGCAGCCCGTCCCAGTGGAAGGAGACCCAGTACTTC.

This sequence joins TRBV7-2 and TRBJ2-1; perhaps TRBD2 as D (6 bases). V was shortened by 3 bases and J by 7 bases, with 10 bases between the two germline ends. The V gene's germline CDR1 is SGHTA and CDR2 FQGNSA. This CDR3 contains 13 residues. The CDR3 DNA sequence: TGTGCCAGCAGCTTTCGGGGGATAAATGAGCAGTTCTTC. Translation: CASSFRGINEQFF.

The chain has TRBV2 and TRBJ2-3, with D possibly TRBD2 on 5 matching bases. Germline V gives CDR1 SNHLY, CDR2 FYNNEI. Trimming left V 8 bases short and J 6 bases short, with 12 bases between. CDR3 size: 12 residues. CDR3 protein: CASEVREDTQYF. CDR3 DNA sequence: TGTGCCAGCGAGGTGAGGGAGGATACGCAGTATTTT. Full variable domain (remainder filled in from reference TRBV2 and TRBJ2-3): EPEVTQTPSHQVTQMGQEVILRCVPISNHLYFYWYRQILGQKVEFLVSFYNNEISEKSEIFDDQFSVERPDGSNFTLKIRSTKLEDSAMYFCASEVREDTQYFGPGTRLTVL.

This clonotype has only a few counts. The chain has TRBV7-8 and TRBJ2-3, with 8 bases fitting TRBD1. Trimming cost V 2 bases and J 5 bases; bases outside gene matches: 3. The germline V gene has CDR1 SGHVS and CDR2 FQNEAQ. There are 14 residues in the CDR3. The CDR3: CASSLQGAEDTQYF. In nucleotides, the CDR3 is TGTGCCAGCAGCTTACAGGGGGCGGAAGATACGCAGTATTTT.

The V call is TRBV15, the J call TRBJ2-6; no definite D call. The V end was cut by 0 bases, the J end by 0 bases, with 6 bases between. CDR3 size: 16 residues. CDR1 is LNHNV and CDR2 is YYDKDF in the germline V gene (reference sequence). The CDR3 here is CATSRDPPSGANVLTF. CDR3 nucleotides: TGTGCCACCAGCAGAGATCCCCCCTCTGGGGCCAACGTCCTGACTTTC. Filled out from reference TRBV15 and TRBJ2-6, the complete variable domain reads DAMVIQNPRYQVTQFGKPVTLSCSQTLNHNVMYWYQQKSSQAPKLLFHYYDKDFNNEADTPDNFQSRRPNTSFCFLDIRSPGLGDTAMYLCATSRDPPSGANVLTFGAGSRLTVL.